This T cell receptor (beta chain) originates from a study of blood T cell repertoires in COVID-19. As handled by the study authors: Researchers report that nucleated cell counts were estimated from reference gene primer amplification. Repertoires were generated with immunoSEQ multiplex PCR, while TCRdb's copy carries only in-frame clones and drops some. V, J and clone size were drawn from that table, and D and trimming were deduced from the DNA. Counted here are about 150,000 clones, roughly nine tenths occurring once; the ten biggest clones make up less than 0.6%. CDR1 is KGHSH and CDR2 is LQKENI in the germline V gene. The CDR3 loop spans 13 amino acids. The V and J ends lost 4 bases and 4 bases respectively, with 10 bases between them.

This sequence originates from a man in his fifties with acute or convalescent COVID-19. The chain joins TRBV18 to TRBJ1-1, with D possibly being TRBD1 (6 bases). The specimen sequenced was peripheral blood. The CDR3 protein is CASSRTGFTEAFF. The CDR3 coding sequence is TGTGCCAGCTCACGTACAGGGTTCACTGAAGCTTTCTTT. The full variable domain, in which reference TRBV18 and TRBJ1-1 provide the parts outside the CDR3, is NAGVMQNPRHLVRRRGQEARLRCSPMKGHSHVYWYRQLPEEGLKFMVYLQKENIIDESGMPKERFSAEFPKEGPSILRIQQVVRGDSAAYFCASSRTGFTEAFFGQGTRLTVV.